What follows are 10 T cell receptor beta chains derived from one specimen sequenced in a study of CDR3 diversity in severe acne. TCRdb redid the calling of the PCR reads with MiXCR, one entry per CDR3 protein. The sample yields 79,000 or so distinct CDR3 sequences, about half seen once. Sequenced sample: blood. These TCRs come from a male donor with severe acne vulgaris.

V gene TRBV20-1 combines with J gene TRBJ1-4, with D unresolved. This CDR3 is built from 11 residues. Germline CDR1 DFQATT, CDR2 SNEGSKA (reference sequence). The V gene lost 2 bases and the J gene lost 7 bases, with 5 bases spanning the gap. In DNA form, the CDR3 reads TGCAGTGCTAGAATGGGTGAAAAACTGTTTTTT. It codes for CSARMGEKLFF.

This clonotype was counted at least ten times. The chain carries TRBV10-3 and TRBJ2-5; tentative D call: TRBD2 (6 bases). This CDR3 comprises 13 residues. CDR1 is ENHRY, CDR2 SYGVKD, per germline. With 6 bases removed from V and 3 bases from J, the gap between germline ends came to 11 bases. CDR3 DNA: TGTGCCATCAGCCCGACTAGGGAAGAGACCCAGTACTTC. It is translated as CAISPTREETQYF.

V gene TRBV15 combines with J gene TRBJ1-1, with 7 bases identical to TRBD1. CDR3 length equals 14 residues. The germline V gene encodes CDR1 LNHNV and CDR2 YYDKDF (reference sequence). Germline trimming cut 6 bases from V and 3 bases from J; bases unmatched to any gene: 7. The CDR3, as DNA: TGTGCCACCAGTGTGGGACAGCTATACACTGAAGCTTTCTTT. This sequence encodes CATSVGQLYTEAFF.

This clonotype was seen a single time. This chain uses TRBV5-8 with TRBJ2-7; 7 bases align to TRBD2. Per germline, CDR1 SGHTS and CDR2 YDEGEE. The CDR3 has 16 amino acids. V shed 0 bases and J 2 bases; nucleotides not matched to a gene: 8. The CDR3 loop reads CASSLGVLADPYEQYF. The CDR3 coding sequence is TGTGCCAGCAGCTTGGGGGTTCTAGCGGACCCCTACGAGCAGTACTTC.

The chain employs TRBV3-1 and TRBJ1-1; a weak D match, TRBD1 (5 bases). Per germline, CDR1 LGHDT and CDR2 YNNKEL (reference sequence). The CDR3 is 17 amino acids. V shed 0 bases and J shed 0 bases, with 14 bases lying between them. The CDR3 reads CASSQEMRKTVNTEAFF. CDR3 nucleotides: TGTGCCAGCAGCCAAGAAATGAGAAAGACAGTGAACACTGAAGCTTTCTTT.

This clonotype was recorded many times. The CDR3 nucleotides are TGTGCCAGCAGCTTCCGATCAGGGGACGGGACCCAGTACTTC. Protein sequence: CASSFRSGDGTQYF. The V call is TRBV7-8, the J call TRBJ2-5; tentatively, D is TRBD1 (6 bases). The ends were cut back, 3 bases at V and 7 bases at J, with 15 bases in the middle. The CDR3 length is 14 residues. In germline, CDR1 is SGHVS, CDR2 FQNEAQ. Filled out from reference TRBV7-8 and TRBJ2-5, the complete variable domain reads GAGVSQSPRYKVAKRGQDVALRCDPISGHVSLFWYQQALGQGPEFLTYFQNEAQLDKSGLPSDRFFAERPEGSVSTLKIQRTQQEDSAVYLCASSFRSGDGTQYFGPGTRLLVL.

This clonotype came up a few times. CDR3 in amino acids: CASSESSTTNEKLFF. The DNA of the CDR3 is TGTGCCAGCAGTGAATCGTCTACAACTAATGAAAAACTGTTTTTT. J is TRBJ1-4 and V is TRBV25-1; no clear D gene. V was shortened by 1 base and J by 0 bases, with 6 bases between the two germline ends. CDR1 and CDR2 (germline): MGHDK, SYGVNS. There are 15 residues in the CDR3.

The rearrangement links TRBV29-1 to TRBJ2-2; D uncertain. Trimming took 6 bases from V and 6 from J, leaving 11 bases between them. Germline CDR1 SQVTM, CDR2 ANQGSEA. The CDR3 loop spans 12 amino acids. This CDR3 reads CSVRVSAGELFF. The CDR3, as DNA: TGCAGCGTAAGGGTTAGTGCCGGGGAGCTGTTTTTT.

This clonotype was counted many times. V usage is TRBV5-4 and J usage is TRBJ1-6; possible D gene TRBD1, 5 bases. There are 15 residues in the CDR3. Between the trimmed V and J ends, which lost 4 bases and 7 bases, there was a span of 15 bases. Germline V gene data show CDR1 as SGHNT and CDR2 as YYREEE (reference sequence). The CDR3 loop reads CASSTERGLNSPLHF. CDR3 coding DNA: TGTGCCAGCAGCACCGAAAGGGGTCTCAATTCACCCCTCCACTTT.

The chain uses TRBV10-1 and TRBJ2-3, with TRBD1 matching over 11 bases. CDR3 length: 21 amino acids. V lost 6 bases and J lost 0; bases outside the gene matches: 20. Germline V lookup: CDR1 WNHNN, CDR2 SYGVQD (reference sequence). CDR3 bases: TGCGCCAGCAGGACACAACCGGGGACAGGGGGTCGGCGGTCTAGCACAGATACGCAGTATTTT. Its protein is CASRTQPGTGGRRSSTDTQYF.